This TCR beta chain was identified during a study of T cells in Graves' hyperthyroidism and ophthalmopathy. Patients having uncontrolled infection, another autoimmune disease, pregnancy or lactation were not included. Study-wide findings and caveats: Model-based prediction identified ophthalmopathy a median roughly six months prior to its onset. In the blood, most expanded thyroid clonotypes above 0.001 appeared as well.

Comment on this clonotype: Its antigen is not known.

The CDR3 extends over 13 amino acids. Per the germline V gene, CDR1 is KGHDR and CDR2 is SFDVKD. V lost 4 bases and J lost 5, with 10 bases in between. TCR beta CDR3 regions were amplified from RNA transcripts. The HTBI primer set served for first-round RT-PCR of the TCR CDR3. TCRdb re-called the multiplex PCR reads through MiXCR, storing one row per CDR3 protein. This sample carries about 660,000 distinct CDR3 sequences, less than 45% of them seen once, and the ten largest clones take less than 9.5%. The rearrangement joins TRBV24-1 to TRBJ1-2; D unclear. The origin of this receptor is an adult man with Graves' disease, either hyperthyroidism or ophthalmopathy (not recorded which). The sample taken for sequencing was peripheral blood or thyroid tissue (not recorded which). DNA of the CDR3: TGTGCCACCAGTGAAGGCGGCGAATATGGCTACACCTTC. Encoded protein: CATSEGGEYGYTF.